This T cell receptor (beta chain) was captured in a study of T-cell memory formation after mild COVID-19. TCRdb processed the 5' RACE reads anew with MiXCR; each CDR3 protein has one entry. The sample consists of 300,000 to 350,000 distinct CDR3 sequences, more than 13% of them appearing once. This clonotype was seen more than once but under ten times. Sequencing was done on a sample of PBMCs or a T cell subset sorted from them (not recorded which). The TCR originated in a man aged 18 to 30 who had mild COVID-19 (a few samples of this study predate the infection). Cell type and time point are not known.

CDR3 residues: CASSRTGLPGANVLTF. The DNA for the CDR3 is TGTGCCAGCAGCCGGACAGGGCTCCCTGGGGCCAACGTCCTGACTTTC. The chain has TRBV7-6 and TRBJ2-6, with TRBD1 matching 8 bases. The CDR3 is 16 residues long. V shed 5 bases and J 2 bases; nucleotides not matched to a gene: 5. Germline V gene data show CDR1 as SGHVS and CDR2 as FNYEAQ.